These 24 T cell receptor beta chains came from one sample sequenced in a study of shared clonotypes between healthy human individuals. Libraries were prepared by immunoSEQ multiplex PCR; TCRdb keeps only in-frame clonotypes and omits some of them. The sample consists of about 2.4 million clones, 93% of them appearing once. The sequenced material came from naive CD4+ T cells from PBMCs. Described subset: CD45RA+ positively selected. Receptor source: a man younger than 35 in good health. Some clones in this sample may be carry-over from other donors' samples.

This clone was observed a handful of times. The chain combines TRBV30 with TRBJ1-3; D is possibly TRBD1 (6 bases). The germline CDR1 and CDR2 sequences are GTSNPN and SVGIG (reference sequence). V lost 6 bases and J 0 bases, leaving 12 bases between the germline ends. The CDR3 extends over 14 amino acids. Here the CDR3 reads CACSLGGSGNTIYF. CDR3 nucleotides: TGTGCCTGTTCTCTAGGGGGCTCTGGAAACACCATATATTTT. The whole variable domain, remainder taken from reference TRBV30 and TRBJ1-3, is SQTIHQWPATLVQPVGSPLSLECTVEGTSNPNLYWYRQAAGRGLQLLFYSVGIGQISSEVPQNLSASRPQDRQFILSSKKLLLSDSGFYLCACSLGGSGNTIYFGEGSWLTVV.

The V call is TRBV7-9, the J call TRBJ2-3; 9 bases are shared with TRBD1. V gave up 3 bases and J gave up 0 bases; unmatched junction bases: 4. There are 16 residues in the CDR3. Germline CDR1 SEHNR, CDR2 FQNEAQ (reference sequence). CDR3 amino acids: CASSLRTGASTDTQYF. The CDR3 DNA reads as TGTGCCAGCAGCTTGCGGACAGGGGCTAGCACAGATACGCAGTATTTT.

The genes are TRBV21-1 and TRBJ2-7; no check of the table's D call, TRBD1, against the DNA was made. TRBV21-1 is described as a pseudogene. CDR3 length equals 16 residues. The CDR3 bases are TGTGCCAGCAGCAAATTGGCTGACAGGGGATTTAGGGAGCAGTACTTC. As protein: CASSKLADRGFREQYF.

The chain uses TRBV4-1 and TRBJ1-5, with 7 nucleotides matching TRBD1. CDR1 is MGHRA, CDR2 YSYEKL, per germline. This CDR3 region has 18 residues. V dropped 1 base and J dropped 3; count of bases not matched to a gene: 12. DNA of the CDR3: TGCGCCAGCAGCCAAGGGCACCCAGGGGGATCTTTCAATCAGCCCCAGCATTTT. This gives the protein CASSQGHPGGSFNQPQHF.

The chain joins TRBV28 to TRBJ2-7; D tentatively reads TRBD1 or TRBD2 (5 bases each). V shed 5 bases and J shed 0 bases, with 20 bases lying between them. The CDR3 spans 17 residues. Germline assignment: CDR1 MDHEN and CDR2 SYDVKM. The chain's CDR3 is CASSPTPGTPSSYEQYF. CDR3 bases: TGTGCCAGCAGTCCAACCCCCGGGACGCCAAGCTCCTACGAGCAGTACTTC.

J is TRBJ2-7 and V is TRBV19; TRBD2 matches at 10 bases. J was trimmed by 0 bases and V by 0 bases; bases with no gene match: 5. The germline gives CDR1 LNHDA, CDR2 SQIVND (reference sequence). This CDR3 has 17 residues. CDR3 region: CASSIEGPSGSSYEQYF. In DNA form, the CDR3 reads TGTGCCAGTAGTATAGAGGGCCCTAGCGGGAGCTCCTACGAGCAGTACTTC.

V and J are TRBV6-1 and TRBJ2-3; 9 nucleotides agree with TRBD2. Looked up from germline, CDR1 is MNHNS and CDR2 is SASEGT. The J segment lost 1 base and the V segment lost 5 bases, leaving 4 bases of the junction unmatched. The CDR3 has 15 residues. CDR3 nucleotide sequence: TGTGCCAGCAGTCTAGCGGGGCCCCGCACAGATACGCAGTATTTT. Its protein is CASSLAGPRTDTQYF.

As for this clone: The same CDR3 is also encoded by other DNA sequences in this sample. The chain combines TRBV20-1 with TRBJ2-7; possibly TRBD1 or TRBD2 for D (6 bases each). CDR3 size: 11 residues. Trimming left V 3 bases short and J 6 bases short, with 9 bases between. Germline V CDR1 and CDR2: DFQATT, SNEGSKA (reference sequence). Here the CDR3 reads CSARGGSEQYF. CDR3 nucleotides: TGCAGTGCTAGGGGGGGCAGCGAGCAGTACTTC.

CDR3 nucleotide sequence: TGTGCCAGTCGCCCGCGGGGGCAACGGAACACCGGGGAGCTGTTTTTT. Protein: CASRPRGQRNTGELFF. The chain uses TRBV19 and TRBJ2-2, with a tentative D call TRBD2 (7 bases). Trimming cost V 8 bases and J 1 base, with 17 bases left between them. CDR1 and CDR2 from the germline V gene are LNHDA and SQIVND (reference sequence). This CDR3 comprises 16 residues.

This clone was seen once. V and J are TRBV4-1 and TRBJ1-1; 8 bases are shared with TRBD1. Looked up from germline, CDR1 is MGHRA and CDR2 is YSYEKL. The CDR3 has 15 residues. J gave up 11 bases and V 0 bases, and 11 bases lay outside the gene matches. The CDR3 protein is CASSQERGIQGEAFF. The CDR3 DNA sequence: TGCGCCAGCAGCCAAGAACGGGGGATACAGGGGGAGGCTTTCTTT.

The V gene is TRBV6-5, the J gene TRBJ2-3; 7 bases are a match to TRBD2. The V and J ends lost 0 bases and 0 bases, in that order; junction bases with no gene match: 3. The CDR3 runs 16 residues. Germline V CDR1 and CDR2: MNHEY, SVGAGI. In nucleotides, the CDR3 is TGTGCCAGCAGTTACTCCGGCGGGAGCAGCACAGATACGCAGTATTTT. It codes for CASSYSGGSSTDTQYF.

The CDR3 DNA follows: TGTGCCAGTAGTAGGGAAATCTCCTACGAGCAGTACTTC. Translating it yields CASSREISYEQYF. The chain has TRBV19 and TRBJ2-7; D is unclear. The CDR3 consists of 13 residues. CDR1 is LNHDA, CDR2 SQIVND, per germline (reference sequence). Trimming took 4 bases from V and 0 from J, leaving 7 bases between them.

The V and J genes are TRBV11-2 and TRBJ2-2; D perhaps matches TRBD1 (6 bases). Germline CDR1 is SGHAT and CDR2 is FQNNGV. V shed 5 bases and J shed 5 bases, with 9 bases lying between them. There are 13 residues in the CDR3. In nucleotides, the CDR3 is TGTGCCAGCAGCGGAGGACAGACCGGGGAGCTGTTTTTT. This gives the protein CASSGGQTGELFF.

The CDR3 sequence is CASRATGQEAGYTF. The CDR3 DNA sequence: TGTGCCAGCAGAGCCACAGGGCAAGAGGCTGGCTACACCTTC. The rearrangement uses TRBV6-6 and TRBJ1-2; the D gene is possibly TRBD1 (6 bases). CDR1 and CDR2 from the germline V gene are MNHNY and SVGAGI (reference sequence). V lost 6 bases, J lost 7 bases, and 18 bases lay in between. This CDR3 region has 14 residues.

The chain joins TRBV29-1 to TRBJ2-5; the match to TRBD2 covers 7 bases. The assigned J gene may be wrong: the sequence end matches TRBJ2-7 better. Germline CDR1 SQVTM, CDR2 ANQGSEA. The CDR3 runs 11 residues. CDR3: CSVGTIYEQYF. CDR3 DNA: TGCAGCGTCGGGACTATATACGAGCAGTACTTC.

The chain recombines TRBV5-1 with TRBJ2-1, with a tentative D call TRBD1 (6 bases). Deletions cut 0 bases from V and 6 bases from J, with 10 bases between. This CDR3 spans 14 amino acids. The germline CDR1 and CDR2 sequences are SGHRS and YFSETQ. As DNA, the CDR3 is TGCGCCAGCAGCTTGGGTTCAGGGGTCAATGAGCAGTTCTTC. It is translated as CASSLGSGVNEQFF.

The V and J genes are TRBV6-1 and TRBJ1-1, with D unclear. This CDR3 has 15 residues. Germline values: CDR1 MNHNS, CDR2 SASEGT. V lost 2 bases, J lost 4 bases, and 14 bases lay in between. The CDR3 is CASSEQPLHPTEAFF. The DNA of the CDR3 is TGTGCCAGCAGTGAACAACCCCTCCACCCCACTGAAGCTTTCTTT.

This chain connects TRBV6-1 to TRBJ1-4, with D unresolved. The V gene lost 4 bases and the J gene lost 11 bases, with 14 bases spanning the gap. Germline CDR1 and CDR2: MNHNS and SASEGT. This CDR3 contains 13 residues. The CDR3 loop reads CASSGQSGLKLFF. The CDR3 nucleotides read TGTGCCAGCAGTGGACAATCGGGCCTCAAACTGTTTTTT.

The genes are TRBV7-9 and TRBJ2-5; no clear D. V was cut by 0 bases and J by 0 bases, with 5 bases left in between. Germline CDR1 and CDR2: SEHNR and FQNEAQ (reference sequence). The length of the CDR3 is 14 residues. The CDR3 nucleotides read TGTGCCAGCAGCTTAGCCACCGACCAAGAGACCCAGTACTTC. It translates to CASSLATDQETQYF. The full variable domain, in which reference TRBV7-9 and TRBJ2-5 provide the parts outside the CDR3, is DTGVSQNPRHKITKRGQNVTFRCDPISEHNRLYWYRQTLGQGPEFLTYFQNEAQLEKSRLLSDRFSAERPKGSFSTLEIQRTEQGDSAMYLCASSLATDQETQYFGPGTRLLVL.

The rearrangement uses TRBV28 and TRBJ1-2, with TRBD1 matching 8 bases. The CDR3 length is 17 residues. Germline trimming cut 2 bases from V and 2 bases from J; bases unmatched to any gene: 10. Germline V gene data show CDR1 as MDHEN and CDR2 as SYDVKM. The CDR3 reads CASSLGGGTGLNYGYTF. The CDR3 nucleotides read TGTGCCAGCAGTTTAGGCGGGGGGACAGGATTAAACTATGGCTACACCTTC.

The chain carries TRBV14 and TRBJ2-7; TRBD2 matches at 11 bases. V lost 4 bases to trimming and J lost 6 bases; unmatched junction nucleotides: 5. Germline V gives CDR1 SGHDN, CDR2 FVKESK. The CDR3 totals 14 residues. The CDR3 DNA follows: TGTGCCAGCAGCCCCGGACTAGCGGGCTTCGAGCAGTACTTC. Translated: CASSPGLAGFEQYF.

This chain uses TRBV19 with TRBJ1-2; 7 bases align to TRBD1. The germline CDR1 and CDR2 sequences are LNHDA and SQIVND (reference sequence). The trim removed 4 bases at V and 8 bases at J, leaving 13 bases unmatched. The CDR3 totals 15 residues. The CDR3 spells CASSSWDSELRGYTF. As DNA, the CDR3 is TGTGCCAGTAGTAGTTGGGACAGTGAACTGCGGGGCTACACCTTC.

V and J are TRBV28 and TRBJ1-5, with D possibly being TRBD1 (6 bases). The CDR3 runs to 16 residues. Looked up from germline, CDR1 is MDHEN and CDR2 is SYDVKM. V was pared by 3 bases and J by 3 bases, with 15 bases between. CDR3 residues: CASSLGGGSANQPQHF. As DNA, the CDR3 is TGTGCCAGCAGTTTGGGGGGCGGGTCGGCCAATCAGCCCCAGCATTTT. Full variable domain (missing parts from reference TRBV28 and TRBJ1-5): DVKVTQSSRYLVKRTGEKVFLECVQDMDHENMFWYRQDPGLGLRLIYFSYDVKMKEKGDIPEGYSVSREKKERFSLILESASTNQTSMYLCASSLGGGSANQPQHFGDGTRLSIL.

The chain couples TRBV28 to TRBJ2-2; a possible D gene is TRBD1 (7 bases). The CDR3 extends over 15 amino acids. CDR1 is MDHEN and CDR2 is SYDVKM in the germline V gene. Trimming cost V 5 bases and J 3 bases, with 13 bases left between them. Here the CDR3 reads CASSRRDRDTGELFF. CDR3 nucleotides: TGTGCCAGCAGTCGGCGGGACAGAGACACCGGGGAGCTGTTTTTT. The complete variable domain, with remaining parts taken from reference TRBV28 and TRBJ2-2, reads DVKVTQSSRYLVKRTGEKVFLECVQDMDHENMFWYRQDPGLGLRLIYFSYDVKMKEKGDIPEGYSVSREKKERFSLILESASTNQTSMYLCASSRRDRDTGELFFGEGSRLTVL.